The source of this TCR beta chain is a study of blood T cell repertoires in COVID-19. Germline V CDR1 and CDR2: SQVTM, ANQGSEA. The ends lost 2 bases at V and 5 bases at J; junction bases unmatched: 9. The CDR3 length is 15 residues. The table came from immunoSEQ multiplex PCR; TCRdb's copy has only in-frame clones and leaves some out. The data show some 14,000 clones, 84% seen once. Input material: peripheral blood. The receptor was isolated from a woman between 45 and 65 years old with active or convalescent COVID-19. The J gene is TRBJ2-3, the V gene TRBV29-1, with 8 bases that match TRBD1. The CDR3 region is CSVEPQTGAVDTQYF. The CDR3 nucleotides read TGCAGCGTTGAACCACAGACAGGGGCAGTAGATACGCAGTATTTT.